Detailed here is one T cell receptor beta chain. Its target is unknown. One end of the junction does not line up with germline, which may come from a read error. Germline assignment: CDR1 SGHVS and CDR2 FNYEAQ. The CDR3 contains 15 residues. TCRdb reprocessed the RT-PCR reads with MiXCR, giving one entry per CDR3 protein. The sample consists of approximately 10,000 distinct CDR3 sequences, 77% of them appearing once. The data are from a study of yellow fever vaccine responses in identical twins. Study-level findings and limits: Twins showed a vaccine T cell response that reportedly seemed partly convergent, partly personalized.

V usage is TRBV7-6 and J usage is TRBJ2-5; D not resolved. The TCR was taken from a woman aged 18 to 35 who received the yellow fever vaccine. Specimen: T cells from blood (PBMCs), unsorted or a sorted subset (not recorded which), collected before or after yellow fever vaccination (not recorded which). As DNA, the CDR3 is TGTGCCAGCAGCTTAACGGTGGCCAGAGAAGAAACCCAGTACTTC. It encodes CASSLTVAREETQYF. Based on the CDR3 plus reference TRBV7-6 and TRBJ2-5, the full variable domain is GAGVSQSPRYKVTKRGQDVALRCDPISGHVSLYWYRQALGQGPEFLTYFNYEAQQDKSGLPNDRFSAERPEGSISTLTIQRTEQRDSAMYRCASSLTVAREETQYFGPGTRLLVL.